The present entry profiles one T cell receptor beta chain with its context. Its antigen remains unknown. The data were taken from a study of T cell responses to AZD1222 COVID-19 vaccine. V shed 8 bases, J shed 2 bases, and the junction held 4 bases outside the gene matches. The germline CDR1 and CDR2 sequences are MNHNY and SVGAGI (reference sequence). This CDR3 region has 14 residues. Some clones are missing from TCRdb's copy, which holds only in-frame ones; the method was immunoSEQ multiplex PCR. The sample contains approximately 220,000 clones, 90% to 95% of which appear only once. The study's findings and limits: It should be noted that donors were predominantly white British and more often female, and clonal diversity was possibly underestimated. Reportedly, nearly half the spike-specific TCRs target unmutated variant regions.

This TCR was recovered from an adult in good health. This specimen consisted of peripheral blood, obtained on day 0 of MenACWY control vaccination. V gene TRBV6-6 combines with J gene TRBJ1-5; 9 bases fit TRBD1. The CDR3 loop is CASGRTGGNQPQHF. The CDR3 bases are TGTGCCAGCGGCCGGACAGGGGGCAATCAGCCCCAGCATTTT.